A single TCR beta chain is shown here with its context. What it binds is not known. Then a second PCR, running roughly 6 to 12 cycles, was carried out with a sample-barcoded 5' primer and a J-beta primer mix. TCRdb reanalysed the 5' RACE reads using MiXCR and keeps one entry per CDR3 protein. The table includes some 1.6 million distinct CDR3 sequences, about 31% detected once. This sample was included in a study of blood T cells in healthy people across ages. Whole-study findings and limits: In these data, TCR beta diversity tracked strongly with naive T cell percentage.

This CDR3 comprises 13 residues. CDR1 and CDR2 (germline): MNHNS, SASEGT. V shed 7 bases and J shed 6 bases, with 15 bases lying between them. This TCR was sampled from a woman under 40 in good health. Sequenced input: blood. V and J are TRBV6-1 and TRBJ1-1; possible D gene TRBD1, 6 bases. CDR3 nucleotide sequence: TGTGCCAGCACGGTCAGGGGTTGGGCTGAAGCTTTCTTT. It encodes CASTVRGWAEAFF.